The rows below give T cell receptor beta chains drawn from one sample of a study of T cell responses to AZD1222 COVID-19 vaccine. Assay: immunoSEQ multiplex PCR; the TCRdb copy retains only in-frame clones and omits some. The table lists fewer than 250,000 clones, around 93% of them singletons. The sample was peripheral blood, taken on day 0 of MenACWY control vaccination. These receptors were taken from an adult in good health. The CDR3 runs from the conserved cysteine through the conserved F or W. Fields, in order: clone size, V gene, D gene, J gene, CDR3 DNA, CDR3 protein. D genes are given only for firm matches. Rows may omit the clone size; those that give it use once, few, many or a size class.

>-|TRBV5-6|-|TRBJ1-5
TGTGCCAGCTCCGAACGGGCACTTAGAGACAATCAGCCCCAGCATTTT
CASSERALRDNQPQHF
>-|TRBV2|-|TRBJ1-2
TGTGCCAGCAATTCCGAGGGTCTGCGTGGCTACACCTTC
CASNSEGLRGYTF
>-|TRBV9|-|TRBJ1-1
TGTGCCAGCAGTCGGACTGGGAGGGGGACTGAAGCTTTCTTT
CASSRTGRGTEAFF
>-|TRBV15|-|TRBJ2-6
TGTGCCACCAGCAGAGGGGGGGCCGCCGGGGCCAACGTCCTGACTTTC
CATSRGGAAGANVLTF
>-|TRBV18|-|TRBJ2-2
TGTGCCAGCTCACCCCCGGACAGACAGTACACCGGGGAGCTGTTTTTT
CASSPPDRQYTGELFF
>-|TRBV5-4|-|TRBJ2-6
TGTGCCAGCAGCCTGGAGGCCTTTTTGAGCTCTGGGGCCAACGTCCTGACTTTC
CASSLEAFLSSGANVLTF
>-|TRBV5-1|TRBD2|TRBJ2-3
TGCGCCAGCAGCTTGGTCCAGCGGGGGGGCACAGATACGCAGTATTTT
CASSLVQRGGTDTQYF
>-|TRBV6-5|-|TRBJ1-3
TGTGCCAGCAGTTGGGCCCCACACAATGGAAACACCATATATTTT
CASSWAPHNGNTIYF
>-|TRBV6-5|-|TRBJ1-4
TGTGCCAGCAGCCCCGAGCAAGCAACTAATGAAAAACTGTTTTTT
CASSPEQATNEKLFF
>-|TRBV7-3|TRBD2|TRBJ2-2
TGTGCCAGCAGCTTAACGCCCAGCGGGACGAACACCGGGGAGCTGTTTTTT
CASSLTPSGTNTGELFF
>-|TRBV4-1|-|TRBJ1-2
TGCGCCAGCAGCCAAGCCGGAGGAGCGGGCGTCTATGGCTACACCTTC
CASSQAGGAGVYGYTF
>-|TRBV5-1|-|TRBJ1-4
TGCGCCAGCAGACAGAGGGGCAATGAAAAACTGTTTTTT
CASRQRGNEKLFF
>-|TRBV4-1|-|TRBJ1-2
TGCGCCAGCAGCCAAGATATGGGAGGGGAGGGTAACTATGGCTACACCTTC
CASSQDMGGEGNYGYTF
>-|TRBV28|-|TRBJ2-7
TGTGCCAGCAGTTTATCAGGGGGGTACGAGCAGTACTTC
CASSLSGGYEQYF
>-|TRBV4-2|TRBD1|TRBJ1-4
TGTGCCAGCAGCCAAGGCGGACAGGGTGGTGAAAAACTGTTTTTT
CASSQGGQGGEKLFF
>-|TRBV2|TRBD1|TRBJ1-6
TGTGCCAGCGCGGAAAACAGGGGTAGGAATTCACCCCTCCACTTT
CASAENRGRNSPLHF
>-|TRBV24-1|-|TRBJ1-2
TGTGCCACCAGTGACCCCGGGAGAAACTATGGCTACACCTTC
CATSDPGRNYGYTF
>-|TRBV6-5|-|TRBJ1-2
TGTGCCAGCAGAAACGCCTATGGCTACACCTTC
CASRNAYGYTF
>-|TRBV30|-|TRBJ2-7
TGTGCCTGGACCCGAAGGGGGGCGAGCTACGAGCAGTACTTC
CAWTRRGASYEQYF
>once|TRBV27|-|TRBJ2-1
TGTGCCAGCAGTTTCTGGGCGGCGAGCTCCTACAATGAGCAGTTCTTC
CASSFWAASSYNEQFF
>-|TRBV11-3|-|TRBJ2-5
TGTGCCAGCAGCCCAGGGGGGATAGAGACCCAGTACTTC
CASSPGGIETQYF
>-|TRBV24-1|TRBD1|TRBJ2-1
TGTGCCACCAGTGATGCGACAGGGGGCAATGAGCAGTTCTTC
CATSDATGGNEQFF
>-|TRBV7-2|-|TRBJ2-5
TGTGCCAGCAGCTTAGGCAGATTGCAAGAGACCCAGTACTTC
CASSLGRLQETQYF
>-|TRBV5-1|-|TRBJ1-2
TGCGCCAGCAAAGCTTGGACGGCAACCAGCTATGGCTACACCTTC
CASKAWTATSYGYTF
>-|TRBV5-1|-|TRBJ1-1
TGCGCCAGCAGCCCCCAGGGGAGGGCTGAAGCTTTCTTT
CASSPQGRAEAFF
>few|TRBV10-3|-|TRBJ1-1
TGTGCCATCAGTGATAGTACAGGGGAAGCTTTCTTT
CAISDSTGEAFF
>-|TRBV18|-|TRBJ1-5
TGTGCCAGCTCAAGTATCGGGGCAGGGGGCAATCAGCCCCAGCATTTT
CASSSIGAGGNQPQHF
>-|TRBV27|-|TRBJ2-2
TGTGCCAGCAGTTTTAGTGAAGGGTTATTCACCGGGGAGCTGTTTTTT
CASSFSEGLFTGELFF
>-|TRBV5-1|-|TRBJ2-3
TGCGCCAGCAGCGGGGGTGGGCTGGATACGCAGTATTTT
CASSGGGLDTQYF
>-|TRBV23-1|TRBD1|TRBJ2-7
TGCGCCAGCAGGGGCCCGGGACAGGTGTCGCACGAGCAGTACTTC
CASRGPGQVSHEQYF
>-|TRBV5-1|TRBD2|TRBJ2-5
TGCGCCAGCAGCTTGGGCGGGGGGAACCTAGGAGAGACCCAGTACTTC
CASSLGGGNLGETQYF
>-|TRBV12-3/TRBV12-4|-|TRBJ2-5
TGTGCCAGCAGTTTGAGTACCGAGACCCAGTACTTC
CASSLSTETQYF
>-|TRBV19|-|TRBJ1-2
TGTGCCAGTAGTAGGGGGACGGAAGACTACTATTCCTACGGGTACTATGGCTACACCTTC
CASSRGTEDYYSYGYYGYTF
>-|TRBV27|-|TRBJ1-1
TGTGCCAGCAGTTTATCAGCCGCGAACACTGAAGCTTTCTTT
CASSLSAANTEAFF
>-|TRBV6-6|-|TRBJ2-7
TGTGCCAGCGTTCCTCGTACCTACGAGCAGTACTTC
CASVPRTYEQYF
>-|TRBV2|-|TRBJ1-5
TGTGCCAGCAGTGAATACGGTCCAGGGAGTCAGCCCCAGCATTTT
CASSEYGPGSQPQHF
>once|TRBV6-6|-|TRBJ1-6
TGTGCCAGCAGTCAATTAGGGAAAAATTGGTCACCCCTCCACTTT
CASSQLGKNWSPLHF
>-|TRBV11-2|-|TRBJ1-5
TGTGCCAGCAGCGCCGGCAGAAATAGCAATCAGCCCCAGCATTTT
CASSAGRNSNQPQHF
>-|TRBV2|-|TRBJ1-2
TGTGCCAGCTCTCGAACCCGGGCCGGGGGCTATGGCTACACCTTC
CASSRTRAGGYGYTF
>-|TRBV30|TRBD1|TRBJ2-7
TGTGCCTGGACACGCGCCGGGACAGCTTCTTACGAGCAGTACTTC
CAWTRAGTASYEQYF
>-|TRBV11-3|-|TRBJ2-1
TGTGCCAGCAGCTTAGGGGTGTTGGGGGTGGACGATGAGCAGTTCTTC
CASSLGVLGVDDEQFF
>once|TRBV7-8|TRBD1|TRBJ1-2
TGTGCCATCCCAGGGGGAGCGGGCTACACCTTC
CAIPGGAGYTF
>-|TRBV18|TRBD1|TRBJ1-6
TGTGCCAGCTCACTTACAGGGGAGGATTCACCCCTCCACTTT
CASSLTGEDSPLHF
>-|TRBV5-1|TRBD1|TRBJ1-6
TGCGCCAGCAGCTCGGGACAGGGAAATTCACCCCTCCACTTT
CASSSGQGNSPLHF
>-|TRBV3-1/TRBV3-2|-|TRBJ2-5
TGTGCCAGCAGCCAGGGGCTAGATTCCAGTCTGACGGAGACCCAGTACTTC
CASSQGLDSSLTETQYF
>-|TRBV7-2|-|TRBJ1-1
TGTGCCAGCAGCTCAACAGAGAACACTGAAGCTTTCTTT
CASSSTENTEAFF
>-|TRBV7-9|-|TRBJ2-2
TGTGCCAGCACCCCTGGGAGGGGGATTTACACCGGGGAGCTGTTTTTT
CASTPGRGIYTGELFF
>-|TRBV30|TRBD1|TRBJ1-5
TGTGCCTGGAGTGCAGGGACAGGGACAAATCAGCCCCAGCATTTT
CAWSAGTGTNQPQHF
>-|TRBV7-2|-|TRBJ1-6
TGTGCCAGCAGCTTAGGCAGACAGACTAATTCACCCCTCCACTTT
CASSLGRQTNSPLHF
>once|TRBV30|TRBD2|TRBJ2-3
TGTGCCTGGAGTGTGGGTAGCGGGGGGGTAGATACGCAGTATTTT
CAWSVGSGGVDTQYF
>-|TRBV7-2|-|TRBJ1-3
TGTGCCAGCAGCTTAGTTCCGGGTTCTGGAAACACCATATATTTT
CASSLVPGSGNTIYF
>-|TRBV30|-|TRBJ1-3
TGTGGGCCCCCCGAACGTTACAGGAACACCATATATTTT
CGPPERYRNTIYF
>-|TRBV5-1|-|TRBJ2-7
TGCGCCAGCAGCTTATCAAACACCCCCTACCACGAGCAGTACTTC
CASSLSNTPYHEQYF
>-|TRBV2|-|TRBJ2-1
TGTGCCAGCAGAGACTTCTCCTACAATGAGCAGTTCTTC
CASRDFSYNEQFF